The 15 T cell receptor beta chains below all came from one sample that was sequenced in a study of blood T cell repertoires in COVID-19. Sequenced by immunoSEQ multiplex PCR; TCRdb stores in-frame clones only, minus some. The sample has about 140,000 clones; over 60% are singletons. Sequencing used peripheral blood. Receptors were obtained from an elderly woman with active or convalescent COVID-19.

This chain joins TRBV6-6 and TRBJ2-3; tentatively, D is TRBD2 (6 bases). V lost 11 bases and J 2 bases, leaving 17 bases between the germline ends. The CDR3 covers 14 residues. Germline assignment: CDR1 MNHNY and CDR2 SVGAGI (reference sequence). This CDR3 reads CAGAGTRNTDTQYF. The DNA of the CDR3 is TGTGCCGGGGCCGGGACTCGTAACACAGATACGCAGTATTTT.

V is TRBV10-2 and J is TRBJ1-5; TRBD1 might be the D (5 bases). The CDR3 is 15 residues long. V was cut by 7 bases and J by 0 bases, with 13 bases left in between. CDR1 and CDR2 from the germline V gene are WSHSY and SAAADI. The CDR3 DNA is TGCGCCAGCAAAGAAGACAGTTATAGCAATCAGCCCCAGCATTTT. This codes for CASKEDSYSNQPQHF.

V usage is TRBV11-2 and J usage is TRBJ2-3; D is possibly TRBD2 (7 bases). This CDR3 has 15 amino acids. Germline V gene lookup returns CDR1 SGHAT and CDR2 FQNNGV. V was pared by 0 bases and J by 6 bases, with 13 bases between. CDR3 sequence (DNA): TGTGCCAGCAGCTTAGAAGGGGGGGTCTGGGATACGCAGTATTTT. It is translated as CASSLEGGVWDTQYF.

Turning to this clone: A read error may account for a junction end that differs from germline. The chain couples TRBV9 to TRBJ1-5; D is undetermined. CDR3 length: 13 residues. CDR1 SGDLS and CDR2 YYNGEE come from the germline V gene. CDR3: CASTVSVYQPQHF. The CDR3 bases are TGTGCCAGCACCGTATCAGTATATCAGCCCCAGCATTTT.

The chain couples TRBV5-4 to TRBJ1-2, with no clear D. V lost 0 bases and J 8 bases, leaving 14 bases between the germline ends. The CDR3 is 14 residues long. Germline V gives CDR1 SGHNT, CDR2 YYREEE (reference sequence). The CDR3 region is CASSLDRVGEGYTF. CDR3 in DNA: TGTGCCAGCAGCTTGGACAGAGTCGGGGAGGGCTACACCTTC.

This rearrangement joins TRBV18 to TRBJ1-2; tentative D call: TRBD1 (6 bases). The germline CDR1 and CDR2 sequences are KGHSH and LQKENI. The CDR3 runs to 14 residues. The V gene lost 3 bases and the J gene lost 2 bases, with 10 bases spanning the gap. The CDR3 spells CASSPVQGNYGYTF. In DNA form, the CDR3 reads TGTGCCAGCTCACCGGTCCAGGGGAACTATGGCTACACCTTC.

CDR3 residues: CASSPGLAANTGELFF. CDR3 sequence (DNA): TGCGCCAGCAGCCCTGGCCTAGCGGCGAACACCGGGGAGCTGTTTTTT. V usage is TRBV4-1 and J usage is TRBJ2-2; 7 nucleotides align to TRBD2. This CDR3 has 16 amino acids. V shed 4 bases, J shed 0 bases, and the junction held 5 bases outside the gene matches. CDR1 is MGHRA and CDR2 is YSYEKL in the germline V gene.

The DNA for the CDR3 is TGTGCCAGTAGTACCCGACAGGGTGGCTACACCTTC. Protein product: CASSTRQGGYTF. The chain carries TRBV19 and TRBJ1-2, with 7 bases lining up with TRBD1. J was trimmed by 7 bases and V by 4 bases; bases with no gene match: 3. CDR1 is LNHDA and CDR2 is SQIVND in the germline V gene (reference sequence). The CDR3 contains 12 residues.

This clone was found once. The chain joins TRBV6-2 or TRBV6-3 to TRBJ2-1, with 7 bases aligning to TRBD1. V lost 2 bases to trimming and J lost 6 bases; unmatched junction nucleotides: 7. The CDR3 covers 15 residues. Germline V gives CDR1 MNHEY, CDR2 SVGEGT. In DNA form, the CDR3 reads TGTGCCAGCAGTTACCTAACGACAGGGCCCAATGAGCAGTTCTTC. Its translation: CASSYLTTGPNEQFF.

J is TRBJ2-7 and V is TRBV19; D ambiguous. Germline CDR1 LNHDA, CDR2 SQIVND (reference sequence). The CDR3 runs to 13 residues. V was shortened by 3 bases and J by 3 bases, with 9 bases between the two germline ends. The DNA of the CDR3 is TGTGCCAGTAGTATCAGTCCGGGCTACGAGCAGTACTTC. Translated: CASSISPGYEQYF.

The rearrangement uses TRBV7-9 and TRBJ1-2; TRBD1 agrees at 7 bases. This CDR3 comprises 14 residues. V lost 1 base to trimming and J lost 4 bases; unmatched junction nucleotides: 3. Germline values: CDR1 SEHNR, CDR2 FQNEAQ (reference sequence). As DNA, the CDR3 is TGTGCCAGCAGCTTAGATGGGACAGTCTATGGCTACACCTTC. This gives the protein CASSLDGTVYGYTF.

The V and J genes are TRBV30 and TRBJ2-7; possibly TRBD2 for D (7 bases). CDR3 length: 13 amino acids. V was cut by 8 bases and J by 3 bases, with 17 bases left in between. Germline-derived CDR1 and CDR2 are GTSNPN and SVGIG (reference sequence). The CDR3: CAGARGAGYEQYF. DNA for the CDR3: TGTGCCGGGGCCCGGGGGGCAGGCTACGAGCAGTACTTC.

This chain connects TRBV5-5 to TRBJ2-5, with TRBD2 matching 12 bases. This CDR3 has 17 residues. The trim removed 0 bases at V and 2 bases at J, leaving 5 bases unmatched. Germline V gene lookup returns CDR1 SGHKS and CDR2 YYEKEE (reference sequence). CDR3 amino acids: CASSLGLAGAMQETQYF. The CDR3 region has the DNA TGTGCCAGCAGCTTGGGACTAGCGGGGGCCATGCAAGAGACCCAGTACTTC.

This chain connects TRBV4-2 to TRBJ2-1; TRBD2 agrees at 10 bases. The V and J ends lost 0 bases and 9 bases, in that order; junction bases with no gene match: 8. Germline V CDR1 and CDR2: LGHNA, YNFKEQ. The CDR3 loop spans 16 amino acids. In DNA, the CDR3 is TGTGCCAGCAGCCAAGAAATTACTAGCGGGGTCGGTGAGCAGTTCTTC. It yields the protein CASSQEITSGVGEQFF.

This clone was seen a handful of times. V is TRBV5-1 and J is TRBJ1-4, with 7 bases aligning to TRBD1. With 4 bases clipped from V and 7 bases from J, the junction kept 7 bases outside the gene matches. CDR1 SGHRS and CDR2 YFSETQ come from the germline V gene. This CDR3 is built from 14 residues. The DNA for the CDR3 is TGCGCCAGCAGCCCCCCGGACAGGCGTGAAAAACTGTTTTTT. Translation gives CASSPPDRREKLFF.